This T cell receptor (beta chain) stems from a study of blood T cell repertoires in COVID-19. Germline trimming cut 1 base from V and 4 bases from J; bases unmatched to any gene: 9. Germline values: CDR1 SGHAT, CDR2 FQNNGV. The CDR3 has 16 residues. Recruitment covered about 25 US areas and drew participants whose ages spanned about 18 to 89 years. Original analysis: From reference gene primer amplification, estimates of nucleated cell counts were derived. This table comes from immunoSEQ multiplex PCR, and its TCRdb copy is limited to in-frame clones, with some not included. D and trimming were read from the DNA, whereas the V and J calls and clone size are those reported in that table. The sample contains approximately 290,000 clones, around 90% of which appear only once.

The sequenced material came from PBMCs or T cells enriched from blood (not recorded which). This sequence joins TRBV11-2 and TRBJ2-5, with TRBD2 matching 7 bases. This clonotype was obtained from a woman aged 18-35 years with acute COVID-19. The CDR3 DNA reads TGTGCCAGCAGCTTAGGGGTTGCGGGAGTTCGAGAGACCCAGTACTTC. Residues: CASSLGVAGVRETQYF.